The clone carrying this TCR beta chain occurred a few times. Antigen unknown. CDR1 and CDR2 from the germline V gene are MNHEY and SVGAGI. The length of the CDR3 is 13 residues. V shed 4 bases and J 4 bases; nucleotides not matched to a gene: 2. In each case, RNA was isolated and then reverse transcribed into cDNA as the sequencing template. The assay was immunoSEQ multiplex PCR, and TCRdb's table has in-frame clones only and misses some. The top ten clones hold 10% to 12% of a sample with over 150,000 clones, roughly 50% of them seen once. This entry belongs to a study of CD8+ T cells in alopecia areata. At the level of the study: In an open-label trial, patients got 5 to 10 mg tofacitinib twice daily.

As to treatment: oral pan-JAK inhibitor, 5-10 mg twice daily. The study team obtained lesional scalp punch biopsies and peripheral blood from alopecia areata patients. Findings and caveats of the study: Lesional scalp displayed greater clonality than normal scalp, most notably in alopecia totalis/universalis. The study found tofacitinib significantly decreased scalp clonality and expanded CD8+ clones among the top 100.

This clonotype was obtained from a human donor with alopecia areata. This specimen consisted of CD8+ T cells sorted from blood, obtained at week 24, from a patient treated with tofacitinib. This chain connects TRBV6-5 to TRBJ1-1, with 8 nucleotides matching TRBD1. The CDR3 DNA follows: TGTGCCAGCAGTTTGACAGGGGCCACTGAAGCTTTCTTT. Protein: CASSLTGATEAFF.